The 20 T cell receptor beta chains presented below share a single source sample, sequenced in a study of control samples from healthy donors and cancer patients (TCRdb year 2020). Library prep was done by the immunoSEQ multiplex PCR assay. TCRdb retrieved this table from immuneACCESS and kept in-frame rearrangements only. Not all clones are present; in checked studies, unresolved V genes account for under half, and no reason is known for the remainder. The table for this sample lists approximately 160,000 clones; approximately 90% of them were counted only once. The ten most abundant clones make up 0.68% of the sample. What was sequenced was blood. The source is a woman between 25 and 40 years old in good health.

This rearrangement joins TRBV5-1 to TRBJ2-7; 8 nucleotides line up with TRBD1. V was pared by 0 bases and J by 3 bases, with 14 bases of the junction left unmatched. The CDR3 runs 18 residues. Germline V gene lookup returns CDR1 SGHRS and CDR2 YFSETQ. The CDR3 bases are TGCGCCAGCAGCTTGGGAGGGGACAGGATTCAAGTTGGCTACGAGCAGTACTTC. Translated, it gives CASSLGGDRIQVGYEQYF.

The chain couples TRBV12-3 or TRBV12-4 to TRBJ1-1; D uncertain. V was clipped by 8 bases and J by 5 bases, with 15 bases between them. This CDR3 has 13 residues. Here the CDR3 DNA reads TGTGCCAGCCTTATGTTGGGAGCAACTGAAGCTTTCTTT. Protein sequence: CASLMLGATEAFF.

J is TRBJ2-7 and V is TRBV4-1; the D gene is possibly TRBD1 (5 bases). Trimming took off 3 bases at V and 3 bases at J, with 15 bases between the two ends. CDR3 length: 15 residues. Germline lookup yields CDR1 MGHRA and CDR2 YSYEKL. Here the CDR3 reads CASSHPGSGIYEQYF. CDR3 coding DNA: TGCGCCAGCAGCCATCCCGGGTCAGGGATCTACGAGCAGTACTTC.

The chain employs TRBV19 and TRBJ2-1, with 7 bases aligning to TRBD1. The CDR3 runs to 14 residues. V lost 7 bases to trimming and J lost 3 bases; unmatched junction nucleotides: 6. Looked up from germline, CDR1 is LNHDA and CDR2 is SQIVND (reference sequence). The chain's CDR3 is CASTSRTGYNEQFF. The CDR3 DNA follows: TGTGCCAGTACGTCAAGGACAGGCTACAATGAGCAGTTCTTC.

The chain carries TRBV6-2 or TRBV6-3 and TRBJ2-1, with TRBD2 identical over 13 bases. CDR3 length: 18 amino acids. Germline V gene data show CDR1 as MNHEY and CDR2 as SVGEGT. The ends lost 2 bases at V and 0 bases at J; junction bases unmatched: 4. CDR3 in amino acids: CASSYTGLAGASYNEQFF. CDR3 DNA sequence: TGTGCCAGCAGTTACACAGGACTAGCGGGAGCCTCCTACAATGAGCAGTTCTTC.

This chain connects TRBV7-9 to TRBJ1-2; D is perhaps TRBD1 (5 bases). Trimming removed 4 bases from V and 8 bases from J, with 26 bases in between. The CDR3 has 17 amino acids. Germline V gives CDR1 SEHNR, CDR2 FQNEAQ (reference sequence). CDR3 region: CASSWEGTDSYYGGYTF. The CDR3 DNA follows: TGTGCCAGCAGCTGGGAGGGGACTGACAGTTACTATGGAGGCTACACCTTC.

The V and J genes are TRBV28 and TRBJ2-1; D might be TRBD2 (5 bases). V shed 4 bases and J shed 6 bases, with 13 bases lying between them. CDR3 length: 14 residues. Per the germline V gene, CDR1 is MDHEN and CDR2 is SYDVKM. CDR3 sequence (DNA): TGTGCCAGCAGTTCCGGGCCCCGGGGCAATGAGCAGTTCTTC. This encodes CASSSGPRGNEQFF.

V gene TRBV11-3 combines with J gene TRBJ2-1, with D perhaps being TRBD1 or TRBD2 (5 bases each). The CDR3 runs 19 residues. Germline assignment: CDR1 SGHNT and CDR2 YENEEA. V dropped 3 bases and J dropped 4 bases, with 25 bases sitting between them. Written as DNA, the CDR3 is TGTGCCAGCAGCTTGGACCCTCGGGACCCGAAAAGGGATTACAATGAGCAGTTCTTC. It yields the protein CASSLDPRDPKRDYNEQFF.

The genes are TRBV5-5 and TRBJ2-5; the D gene is possibly TRBD1 (6 bases). CDR3 size: 14 residues. Deletions cut 0 bases from V and 1 base from J, with 7 bases between. Per the germline V gene, CDR1 is SGHKS and CDR2 is YYEKEE (reference sequence). The CDR3 protein is CASSLGGGQETQYF. The CDR3 nucleotides are TGTGCCAGCAGCTTGGGAGGGGGCCAAGAGACCCAGTACTTC.

The CDR3 DNA is TGTGCCAGCAGTTACTCGATTGAAGGATACGAGCAGTACTTC. As protein: CASSYSIEGYEQYF. The rearrangement uses TRBV6-2 or TRBV6-3 and TRBJ2-7; D uncertain. There are 14 residues in the CDR3. V lost 0 bases, J lost 4 bases, and 10 bases lay in between. Per germline, CDR1 MNHEY and CDR2 SVGEGT.

The chain has TRBV7-9 and TRBJ1-1; D gene ambiguous. Germline CDR1 is SEHNR and CDR2 is FQNEAQ (reference sequence). The V gene lost 5 bases and the J gene lost 0 bases, with 4 bases spanning the gap. This CDR3 is 12 amino acids long. The CDR3 DNA sequence: TGTGCCAGCAGCGTAATGAACACTGAAGCTTTCTTT. This gives the protein CASSVMNTEAFF. Full variable domain (missing parts from reference TRBV7-9 and TRBJ1-1): DTGVSQNPRHKITKRGQNVTFRCDPISEHNRLYWYRQTLGQGPEFLTYFQNEAQLEKSRLLSDRFSAERPKGSFSTLEIQRTEQGDSAMYLCASSVMNTEAFFGQGTRLTVV.

This clone was observed once. This chain uses TRBV7-9 with TRBJ1-1; D ambiguous. Per germline, CDR1 SEHNR and CDR2 FQNEAQ (reference sequence). The CDR3 is 14 amino acids. Trimming removed 3 bases at V and 0 bases at J, with 8 bases between. CDR3 region: CASSFEQMNTEAFF. The CDR3 DNA follows: TGTGCCAGCAGCTTTGAACAGATGAACACTGAAGCTTTCTTT.

The chain recombines TRBV9 with TRBJ1-1, with D possibly matching TRBD1 (5 bases). The V gene lost 4 bases and the J gene lost 4 bases, with 17 bases spanning the gap. The CDR3 runs to 15 residues. CDR1 SGDLS and CDR2 YYNGEE come from the germline V gene. The CDR3: CASSRGVGAGTEAFF. As DNA, the CDR3 is TGTGCCAGCAGCAGAGGGGTAGGGGCGGGCACTGAAGCTTTCTTT.

The V gene is TRBV29-1, the J gene TRBJ1-1; D remains unclear. Germline CDR1 SQVTM, CDR2 ANQGSEA. V lost 4 bases and J lost 0, with 9 bases in between. This CDR3 has 13 residues. The CDR3 loop reads CSVAGVMNTEAFF. The CDR3 DNA reads TGCAGCGTTGCTGGGGTCATGAACACTGAAGCTTTCTTT. The whole variable domain, filled in from reference TRBV29-1 and TRBJ1-1, reads SAVISQKPSRDICQRGTSLTIQCQVDSQVTMMFWYRQQPGQSLTLIATANQGSEATYESGFVIDKFPISRPNLTFSTLTVSNMSPEDSSIYLCSVAGVMNTEAFFGQGTRLTVV.

This chain links TRBV11-2 with TRBJ2-5, with D tentatively TRBD2 (5 bases). The CDR3 has 14 residues. The V gene lost 5 bases and the J gene lost 5 bases, with 15 bases spanning the gap. Germline assignment: CDR1 SGHAT and CDR2 FQNNGV. Here the CDR3 reads CASSPARARETQYF. The CDR3 DNA reads as TGTGCCAGCAGCCCCGCGAGGGCCCGGGAGACCCAGTACTTC.

The gene calls are TRBV24-1 and TRBJ2-7, with 8 bases matching TRBD2. CDR3 size: 14 residues. The V gene's germline CDR1 is KGHDR and CDR2 SFDVKD. V dropped 6 bases and J dropped 2; count of bases not matched to a gene: 5. This CDR3 reads CATSPGGVTYEQYF. CDR3 nucleotides: TGTGCCACCAGTCCCGGGGGGGTTACCTACGAGCAGTACTTC.

This clone appeared once. The J gene is TRBJ1-4, the V gene TRBV30; D is unclear. Germline CDR1 is GTSNPN and CDR2 is SVGIG (reference sequence). V lost 1 base and J lost 4, with 7 bases in between. The CDR3 is made up of 13 amino acids. The DNA of the CDR3 is TGTGCCTGGAGTGCGGCTCTTAATGAAAAACTGTTTTTT. Encoded protein: CAWSAALNEKLFF.

The V call is TRBV7-2, the J call TRBJ1-4, with 7 bases that match TRBD1. This CDR3 is built from 15 residues. From germline, CDR1 is SGHTA and CDR2 FQGNSA. The trim removed 1 base at V and 8 bases at J, leaving 7 bases unmatched. The CDR3 is CASSLVRQGGEKLFF. CDR3 coding DNA: TGTGCCAGCAGCTTAGTTAGACAGGGTGGGGAAAAACTGTTTTTT.

This clone was detected once. The genes are TRBV27 and TRBJ2-3, with 10 bases aligning to TRBD2. Germline CDR1 reads MNHEY; CDR2 reads SMNVEV (reference sequence). The V and J ends lost 6 bases and 6 bases, in that order; junction bases with no gene match: 9. This CDR3 has 15 amino acids. The DNA for the CDR3 is TGTGCCAGCAGAGGTTTACTAGCGGGATTCGATACGCAGTATTTT. This encodes CASRGLLAGFDTQYF.

The chain links TRBV28 to TRBJ2-3; maybe TRBD1 (5 bases). Looked up from germline, CDR1 is MDHEN and CDR2 is SYDVKM. Trimming left V 1 base short and J 1 base short, with 24 bases between. The CDR3 length is 20 residues. The CDR3 DNA reads as TGTGCCAGCAGTTTATTGGTCCCCGGAATGGCAGGGTCGGGCACAGATACGCAGTATTTT. Its translation is CASSLLVPGMAGSGTDTQYF.